What follows is one T cell receptor (beta chain) and its context. The sample is drawn from a study of control samples from healthy donors and cancer patients. With V trimmed by 5 bases and J by 4 bases, 7 bases remained unmatched. The CDR3 is made up of 14 amino acids. Per the germline V gene, CDR1 is SGHTA and CDR2 is FQGNSA. Data came from immunoSEQ multiplex PCR; TCRdb stores just in-frame clones and leaves some out. This table has around 110,000 clones, 70% to 90% appearing once. This TCR derives from a woman aged 70-85 years in good health. The genes are TRBV7-2 and TRBJ1-2, with 7 bases fitting TRBD1. Sequences were obtained from blood. The DNA for the CDR3 is TGTGCCAGCAGCGCCGGGACAGTTGGCTATGGCTACACCTTC. It codes for CASSAGTVGYGYTF. The full variable domain, rest sourced from reference TRBV7-2 and TRBJ1-2, is GAGVSQSPSNKVTEKGKDVELRCDPISGHTALYWYRQSLGQGLEFLIYFQGNSAPDKSGLPSDRFSAERTGGSVSTLTIQRTQQEDSAVYLCASSAGTVGYGYTFGSGTRLTVV.